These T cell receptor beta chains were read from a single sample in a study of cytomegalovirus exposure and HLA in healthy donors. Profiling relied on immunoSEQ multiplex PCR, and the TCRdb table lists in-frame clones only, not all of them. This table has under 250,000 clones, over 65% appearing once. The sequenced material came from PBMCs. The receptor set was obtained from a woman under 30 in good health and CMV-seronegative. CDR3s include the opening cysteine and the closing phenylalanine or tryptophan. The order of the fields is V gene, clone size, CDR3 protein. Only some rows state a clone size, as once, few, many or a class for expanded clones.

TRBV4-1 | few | CASSQWQGKQYF
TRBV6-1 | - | CASSPRTGTEQYF
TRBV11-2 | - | CASSLDLGGISLSGANVLTF
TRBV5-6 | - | CASRRGGGSYEQYF
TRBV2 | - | CASGGGGHQNTEAFF
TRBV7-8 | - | CASSLVLAGGGYTF
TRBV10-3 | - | CAISVSLEPPYNEQFF
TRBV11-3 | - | CASSLGRKRSEGTQYF
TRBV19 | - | CASADVWRNSNQPQHF
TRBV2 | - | CASRPGARSSYEQYF
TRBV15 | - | CATSSDRGARSSYEQYF
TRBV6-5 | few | CASSYTWLGTEAFF
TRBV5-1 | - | CASSFDSRGRDYGYTF
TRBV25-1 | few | CASSETGEAFF
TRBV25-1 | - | CASSELGAANTEAFF
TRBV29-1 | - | CSVGERRGGEKLFF
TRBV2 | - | CASSERGGGADEQFF
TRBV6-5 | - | CASSYPGTFEQFF
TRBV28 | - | CASKPGQGNQPQHF
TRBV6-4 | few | CASSEKDNTEAFF
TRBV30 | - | CAWRVRGVSNYGYTF
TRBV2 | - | CASSERSGLVTGELFF
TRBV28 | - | CASSLGGSDEQYF
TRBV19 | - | CASSPGQGASGELFF
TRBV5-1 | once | CASSLWDSTGELFF
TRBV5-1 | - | CASSLARGDEKLFF
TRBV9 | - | CASSVGGGNTGELFF